A single sample gave rise to the 11 T cell receptor beta chains below, sequenced in a study of blood T cell repertoires in COVID-19. Generated by immunoSEQ multiplex PCR, the TCRdb table keeps only in-frame clones and is missing some. The table includes about 300,000 clones, roughly 84% detected once. Input material: peripheral blood. These receptors all stem from a human donor with COVID-19, enrolled during active disease. The donor label of this sample is uncertain.

The rearrangement joins TRBV2 to TRBJ2-2; a weak D match, TRBD2 (5 bases). Trimming cost V 4 bases and J 8 bases, with 17 bases left between them. The CDR3 covers 15 residues. Germline CDR1 and CDR2: SNHLY and FYNNEI. The CDR3 loop is CASSGGPGSVGELFF. The CDR3 DNA sequence: TGTGCCAGCAGTGGCGGGCCGGGTAGCGTGGGGGAGCTGTTTTTT.

The chain uses TRBV3-1 (or the pseudogene TRBV3-2) and TRBJ2-1; no reliable D call. The CDR3 consists of 15 residues. Germline V lookup: CDR1 LGHDT, CDR2 YNNKEL (reference sequence). V gave up 0 bases and J gave up 2 bases, with 8 bases separating them. Written as DNA, the CDR3 is TGTGCCAGCAGCCAAGATGCGGCCACCTACAATGAGCAGTTCTTC. Translated: CASSQDAATYNEQFF.

The chain uses TRBV7-3 and TRBJ1-5, with TRBD1 identical over 9 bases. This CDR3 is 16 amino acids long. The junction had 6 bases not matched to a gene; V was cut back by 2 bases and J by 4 bases. Germline-derived CDR1 and CDR2 are SGHTA and FQGTGA. CDR3 region: CASSLWGQGQNQPQHF. DNA of the CDR3: TGTGCCAGCAGCTTATGGGGACAGGGACAGAATCAGCCCCAGCATTTT.

V gene TRBV9 combines with J gene TRBJ2-3; 9 nucleotides match TRBD2. Germline CDR1 is SGDLS and CDR2 is YYNGEE. The V segment lost 0 bases and the J segment 2 bases; nucleotides outside the gene matches: 13. This CDR3 is 19 amino acids long. CDR3 loop: CASSVEIGYSGGLTDTQYF. The CDR3 DNA reads TGTGCCAGCAGCGTAGAGATAGGGTATAGCGGGGGCCTCACAGATACGCAGTATTTT. Full variable domain (missing parts from reference TRBV9 and TRBJ2-3): DSGVTQTPKHLITATGQRVTLRCSPRSGDLSVYWYQQSLDQGLQFLIQYYNGEERAKGNILERFSAQQFPDLHSELNLSSLELGDSALYFCASSVEIGYSGGLTDTQYFGPGTRLTVL.

The gene calls are TRBV7-9 and TRBJ1-2, with TRBD1 matching over 7 bases. The germline V gene has CDR1 SEHNR and CDR2 FQNEAQ (reference sequence). CDR3 length: 15 residues. Trimming cost V 5 bases and J 4 bases; bases outside gene matches: 10. The CDR3 DNA reads TGTGCCAGCAGCACCCGGGACAGCGGATTCTATGGCTACACCTTC. Translated: CASSTRDSGFYGYTF.

The sample holds one count of this clone. The CDR3 protein is CASSLDASSYNEQFF. The CDR3, as DNA: TGTGCCAGCAGCCTAGACGCGAGCTCCTACAATGAGCAGTTCTTC. J is TRBJ2-1 and V is TRBV4-2; no firm D call. Germline-derived CDR1 and CDR2 are LGHNA and YNFKEQ. The V end was cut by 4 bases, the J end by 0 bases, with 10 bases between. The CDR3 is made up of 15 amino acids.

The gene calls are TRBV4-1 and TRBJ2-5; 11 bases are a match to TRBD2. There are 16 residues in the CDR3. J was trimmed by 1 base and V by 1 base; bases with no gene match: 2. The germline V gene encodes CDR1 MGHRA and CDR2 YSYEKL. The chain's CDR3 is CASSQVAGGAQETQYF. As DNA, the CDR3 is TGCGCCAGCAGCCAAGTAGCGGGAGGGGCCCAAGAGACCCAGTACTTC.

The chain's CDR3 is CASSLDTGGRTGELFF. CDR3 DNA: TGCGCCAGCAGCTTGGATACGGGAGGGCGCACCGGGGAGCTGTTTTTT. V and J are TRBV5-1 and TRBJ2-2; 8 nucleotides align to TRBD2. V shed 0 bases and J 4 bases; nucleotides not matched to a gene: 5. The CDR3 loop spans 16 amino acids. CDR1 SGHRS and CDR2 YFSETQ come from the germline V gene. Full variable domain (outside the CDR3, taken from reference TRBV5-1 and TRBJ2-2): KAGVTQTPRYLIKTRGQQVTLSCSPISGHRSVSWYQQTPGQGLQFLFEYFSETQRNKGNFPGRFSGRQFSNSRSEMNVSTLELGDSALYLCASSLDTGGRTGELFFGEGSRLTVL.

The chain links TRBV25-1 to TRBJ1-2; D is unclear. The CDR3 totals 12 residues. Germline lookup yields CDR1 MGHDK and CDR2 SYGVNS. V was pared by 6 bases and J by 2 bases, with 7 bases between. The CDR3 loop is CASSTGNYGYTF. CDR3 nucleotide sequence: TGTGCCAGCAGCACCGGGAACTATGGCTACACCTTC.

The genes are TRBV16 and TRBJ1-3; D not resolved. From germline, CDR1 is KGHSY and CDR2 FQNENV. The CDR3 totals 14 residues. V was pared by 0 bases and J by 4 bases, with 7 bases between. This CDR3 is CASSQSGTGNTIYF. The CDR3 coding sequence is TGTGCCAGCAGCCAATCGGGCACAGGAAACACCATATATTTT.

The chain's CDR3 is CASKLSGEAYEQYF. The DNA of the CDR3 is TGTGCCAGTAAACTTAGCGGAGAGGCTTACGAGCAGTACTTC. The chain links TRBV19 to TRBJ2-7, with D possibly TRBD2 on 6 matching bases. V lost 7 bases, J lost 4 bases, and 17 bases lay in between. The CDR3 length is 14 residues. Per germline, CDR1 LNHDA and CDR2 SQIVND (reference sequence).